The 27 T cell receptor beta chains presented below share a single source sample, sequenced in a study of shared clonotypes between healthy human individuals. As defined, naive CD8 cells were CD45RO-negative and positively selected for CCR7, with terminally differentiated effector memory CD45RA+ cells excluded. Profiled with immunoSEQ multiplex PCR; TCRdb holds only in-frame clones, not every one. Among about 2 million clones listed, roughly 94% were seen once. The sample comprised naive CD8+ T cells sorted from blood. These receptors originate from a man aged 18 to 35 in good health.

The chain carries TRBV29-1 and TRBJ2-7; 7 bases match TRBD2. The V segment lost 4 bases and the J segment 2 bases; nucleotides outside the gene matches: 8. Germline V CDR1 and CDR2: SQVTM, ANQGSEA. This CDR3 contains 14 residues. The CDR3 reads CSVGGEGFPYEQYF. For the CDR3, the DNA is TGCAGCGTTGGGGGGGAGGGTTTCCCCTACGAGCAGTACTTC.

This chain connects TRBV13 to TRBJ2-7; TRBD2 matches at 9 bases. Losses at the gene ends were 2 bases for V and 6 bases for J; bases not matched to a gene: 8. The CDR3 extends over 15 amino acids. CDR1 and CDR2 (germline): PRHDT, FYEKMQ (reference sequence). The CDR3 coding sequence is TGTGCCAGCAGCTTACAGACTAGCGGTTTTGGCGAGCAGTACTTC. Protein: CASSLQTSGFGEQYF.

This chain links TRBV6-5 with TRBJ2-3; 9 bases align to TRBD2. This CDR3 has 15 residues. V gave up 5 bases and J gave up 2 bases; unmatched junction bases: 5. Germline V CDR1 and CDR2: MNHEY, SVGAGI. In nucleotides, the CDR3 is TGTGCCAGCAGTCGACTAGCGGACTACACAGATACGCAGTATTTT. Translating gives CASSRLADYTDTQYF.

This clone was seen a single time. The chain combines TRBV11-1 with TRBJ2-7; 8 bases line up with TRBD1. The CDR3 sequence is 12 residues long. Germline V gene lookup returns CDR1 SGHAT and CDR2 FQDESV (reference sequence). Trimming cost V 7 bases and J 3 bases; bases outside gene matches: 2. The CDR3 spells CASIGQGYEQYF. The CDR3 region has the DNA TGTGCCAGCATCGGACAGGGCTACGAGCAGTACTTC.

The V and J genes are TRBV30 and TRBJ1-3; D is uncertain. V was cut by 1 base and J by 8 bases, with 15 bases left in between. Per germline, CDR1 GTSNPN and CDR2 SVGIG (reference sequence). The CDR3 length is 14 residues. The CDR3 DNA sequence: TGTGCCTGGAGTGGGCCTATCTCAGCAGACACCATATATTTT. Its protein is CAWSGPISADTIYF.

This chain joins TRBV27 and TRBJ1-6; no reliable D call. In germline, CDR1 is MNHEY, CDR2 SMNVEV (reference sequence). V shed 6 bases and J shed 3 bases, with 6 bases lying between them. The CDR3 is 13 amino acids. The CDR3 coding sequence is TGTGCCAGCAGGGCCAACTATAATTCACCCCTCCACTTT. Translated, it gives CASRANYNSPLHF.

This clone was counted once. V usage is TRBV2 and J usage is TRBJ2-1; 8 positions match TRBD2. This CDR3 region has 14 residues. CDR1 is SNHLY, CDR2 FYNNEI, per germline. With V trimmed by 6 bases and J by 8 bases, 9 bases remained unmatched. CDR3: CASRADSGSDEQFF. CDR3 in DNA: TGTGCCAGCAGGGCAGACAGCGGGAGTGATGAGCAGTTCTTC. Variable domain in full (rest from reference TRBV2 and TRBJ2-1): EPEVTQTPSHQVTQMGQEVILRCVPISNHLYFYWYRQILGQKVEFLVSFYNNEISEKSEIFDDQFSVERPDGSNFTLKIRSTKLEDSAMYFCASRADSGSDEQFFGPGTRLTVL.

CDR3 nucleotides: TGTGCCAGCCCGTTGGCACCTGACAGGGCCCCCGGGGCCAACGTCCTGACTTTC. Translation: CASPLAPDRAPGANVLTF. This chain joins TRBV18 and TRBJ2-6; 7 bases agree with TRBD1. This CDR3 comprises 18 residues. V shed 8 bases, J shed 4 bases, and the junction held 17 bases outside the gene matches. The germline gives CDR1 KGHSH, CDR2 LQKENI.

The V and J genes are TRBV5-4 and TRBJ1-2, with TRBD1 matching over 7 bases. V lost 3 bases to trimming and J lost 6 bases; unmatched junction nucleotides: 2. Germline V gene sequence: CDR1 SGHNT, CDR2 YYREEE (reference sequence). The CDR3 is 12 amino acids. CDR3 DNA: TGTGCCAGCAGCTCCGGGACAGATGGCTACACCTTC. Its translation is CASSSGTDGYTF.

With regard to this clone: Other DNA sequences from this sample encode an identical CDR3 as well. The chain recombines TRBV28 with TRBJ1-5, with TRBD1 matching over 7 bases. This CDR3 is built from 15 residues. CDR1 is MDHEN and CDR2 is SYDVKM in the germline V gene. Germline trimming cut 2 bases from V and 2 bases from J; bases unmatched to any gene: 3. This chain's CDR3 is CASSLRGQGNQPQHF. In DNA, the CDR3 is TGTGCCAGCAGTTTAAGGGGGCAGGGCAATCAGCCCCAGCATTTT.

The DNA of the CDR3 is TGTGCTAGTGGTTTGGAGACTAGCGGACGCTCCTACAATGAGCAGTTCTTC. As protein: CASGLETSGRSYNEQFF. This chain connects TRBV12-5 to TRBJ2-1; 9 bases fit TRBD2. This CDR3 contains 17 residues. J lost 0 bases, V lost 1 base, and 4 bases had no gene match. The V gene's germline CDR1 is LGHNT and CDR2 FRNRAP.

About this clone itself: Additional DNA sequences in this sample encode the identical CDR3. The chain joins TRBV9 to TRBJ1-1, with 7 bases aligning to TRBD1. The CDR3 consists of 15 residues. Unmatched junction bases numbered 5, after V lost 3 bases and J lost 0 bases. Germline V gene data show CDR1 as SGDLS and CDR2 as YYNGEE. In nucleotides, the CDR3 is TGTGCCAGCAGCGGGGGGGACAGCCTGAACACTGAAGCTTTCTTT. The encoded protein is CASSGGDSLNTEAFF.

The rearrangement uses TRBV11-2 and TRBJ2-7; D gene uncertain. The germline CDR1 and CDR2 sequences are SGHAT and FQNNGV. V lost 0 bases and J 1 base, leaving 7 bases between the germline ends. The CDR3 length is 14 residues. The CDR3: CASSLEAISYEQYF. CDR3 nucleotides: TGTGCCAGCAGCTTAGAGGCGATATCCTACGAGCAGTACTTC.

The chain recombines TRBV19 with TRBJ1-4; D may be TRBD1 (6 bases). Germline loops: CDR1 LNHDA, CDR2 SQIVND (reference sequence). The CDR3 sequence is 15 residues long. Trimming removed 2 bases at V and 8 bases at J, with 15 bases between. CDR3 nucleotide sequence: TGTGCCAGTAGTATAATGGGGACCAGGGGCGAAAAACTGTTTTTT. This codes for CASSIMGTRGEKLFF.

This clone appeared a few times. The CDR3 loop reads CASSPRQVNYGYTF. For the CDR3, the DNA is TGTGCCAGTAGTCCAAGACAGGTCAACTATGGCTACACCTTC. V gene TRBV19 combines with J gene TRBJ1-2, with a tentative D call TRBD1 (6 bases). CDR3 size: 14 residues. Germline V gene sequence: CDR1 LNHDA, CDR2 SQIVND (reference sequence). Trimming left V 5 bases short and J 2 bases short, with 12 bases between.

The chain has TRBV5-6 and TRBJ2-1; D perhaps matches TRBD1 (5 bases). Germline V gene sequence: CDR1 SGHDT, CDR2 YYEEEE. This CDR3 is 14 amino acids long. V was cut by 2 bases and J by 4 bases, with 10 bases left in between. The CDR3 protein is CASSFQGRYNEQFF. The CDR3, as DNA: TGTGCCAGCAGCTTTCAGGGCAGATACAATGAGCAGTTCTTC.

The V gene is TRBV9, the J gene TRBJ2-1; 10 bases match TRBD2. V lost 2 bases to trimming and J lost 4 bases; unmatched junction nucleotides: 3. The CDR3 totals 15 residues. The germline V gene encodes CDR1 SGDLS and CDR2 YYNGEE. CDR3 region: CASSVLAGEYNEQFF. As DNA, the CDR3 is TGTGCCAGCAGCGTCCTAGCGGGGGAGTACAATGAGCAGTTCTTC.

This sequence joins TRBV11-2 and TRBJ2-1, with 8 bases fitting TRBD1. The CDR3 length is 14 residues. Germline V gene data show CDR1 as SGHAT and CDR2 as FQNNGV. V was clipped by 4 bases and J by 6 bases; unmatched bases: 5. The CDR3 here is CASSSDRGGNEQFF. The CDR3 region has the DNA TGTGCCAGCAGCTCCGACAGGGGTGGCAATGAGCAGTTCTTC.

V is TRBV4-3 and J is TRBJ2-7; no clear D gene. Trimming removed 4 bases from V and 2 bases from J, with 12 bases in between. The CDR3 has 14 amino acids. Germline CDR1 LGHNA, CDR2 YSLEER. The CDR3 nucleotides are TGCGCCAGCAGCCCAGGTCGCGGTCCCTACGAGCAGTACTTC. As protein: CASSPGRGPYEQYF.

This clone has just one count. The J gene is TRBJ1-1, the V gene TRBV28; no reliable D call. Trimming removed 4 bases at V and 5 bases at J, with 17 bases between. The CDR3 loop spans 15 amino acids. The germline V gene encodes CDR1 MDHEN and CDR2 SYDVKM. The CDR3 region is CASSSPFRGRTEAFF. The CDR3, as DNA: TGTGCCAGCAGTTCGCCATTTCGGGGTCGGACTGAAGCTTTCTTT.

The chain recombines TRBV6-5 with TRBJ2-1; 9 nucleotides match TRBD2. Trimming at V came to 2 bases and at J to 7 bases, leaving 9 bases not matched to a gene. The length of the CDR3 is 16 residues. In germline, CDR1 is MNHEY, CDR2 SVGAGI. CDR3 bases: TGTGCCAGCAGTTACCGGAACCAGCGGGGGGATAATGAGCAGTTCTTC. Its protein is CASSYRNQRGDNEQFF.

The chain combines TRBV28 with TRBJ2-1, with D possibly TRBD1 on 6 matching bases. V was trimmed by 8 bases and J by 0 bases, leaving 11 bases between them. This CDR3 is built from 14 residues. Germline CDR1 reads MDHEN; CDR2 reads SYDVKM. Here the CDR3 reads CASVGGNSYNEQFF. CDR3 sequence (DNA): TGTGCCAGCGTAGGGGGAAACTCCTACAATGAGCAGTTCTTC.

This rearrangement joins TRBV4-1 to TRBJ1-2; 7 bases match TRBD1. V lost 4 bases and J lost 7; bases outside the gene matches: 3. Germline V CDR1 and CDR2: MGHRA, YSYEKL. This CDR3 is built from 12 residues. The CDR3 region is CASSPQGVGYTF. Written as DNA, the CDR3 is TGCGCCAGCAGCCCCCAGGGGGTTGGCTACACCTTC.

In the case of this clone: Other DNA sequences in this specimen translate into the identical CDR3. The chain links TRBV6-5 to TRBJ1-1, with D maybe TRBD1 (5 bases). Germline V gives CDR1 MNHEY, CDR2 SVGAGI. The CDR3 length is 14 residues. V lost 0 bases and J 3 bases, leaving 8 bases between the germline ends. CDR3 loop: CASSYSRGYTEAFF. The CDR3 DNA sequence: TGTGCCAGCAGTTACTCCCGGGGGTACACTGAAGCTTTCTTT.

This clone came up once. The J gene is TRBJ2-7, the V gene TRBV7-6; a weak D match, TRBD1 (5 bases). Germline CDR1 and CDR2: SGHVS and FNYEAQ. Trimming shortened V by 3 bases and J by 3 bases, and 12 bases separated the two germline ends. The CDR3 totals 14 residues. CDR3 amino acids: CASSLYKDIYEQYF. Here the CDR3 DNA reads TGTGCCAGCAGCTTGTACAAGGACATCTACGAGCAGTACTTC.

The chain has TRBV13 and TRBJ1-1, with D possibly matching TRBD1 (6 bases). The V gene's germline CDR1 is PRHDT and CDR2 FYEKMQ (reference sequence). Trimming removed 6 bases from V and 0 bases from J, with 17 bases in between. This CDR3 contains 16 residues. The CDR3 nucleotides are TGTGCCAGCAGTTCAGTTTACGACAGGTTGAACACTGAAGCTTTCTTT. Translating it yields CASSSVYDRLNTEAFF.

The V and J genes are TRBV2 and TRBJ2-1; TRBD2 is a possible D gene (5 bases). Germline CDR1 SNHLY, CDR2 FYNNEI. The CDR3 is 15 residues long. V lost 2 bases and J lost 2, with 10 bases in between. In DNA, the CDR3 is TGTGCCAGCAGTGAATGGCTAGCCCCCTACAATGAGCAGTTCTTC. Encoded protein: CASSEWLAPYNEQFF.